This passage covers 28 T cell receptor beta chains from one sample sequenced in a study of T cells in women clearing cervical HPV infection. Using immunoSEQ multiplex PCR, the repertoire was profiled, and TCRdb retains in-frame clones only, with some absent. The specimen's table records around 37,000 clones. The sample consisted of blood buffy coat. All receptors derive from a woman between 18 and 75 years old with a cervical HPV16 infection that either progressed to CIN3+ or cleared (not recorded which).

To note about this clone: The CDR3 is cut off 3 residues early in the read; its end comes from the germline J gene. This rearrangement joins TRBV10-3 to TRBJ2-4; 8 bases are a match to TRBD1. The CDR3 length is 14 residues. After removal of 3 bases from V and 9 bases from J, the junction contained 7 bases not matched to a gene. Germline assignment: CDR1 ENHRY and CDR2 SYGVKD. The CDR3 is CAISEEDRESIQYF. CDR3 bases read: TGTGCCATCAGTGAAGAGGACAGGGAAAGCATT.

Worth noting for this clone: The DNA ends 3 residues before the CDR3 does, and the rest of the CDR3 is filled in from the germline J gene. V and J are TRBV30 and TRBJ2-3, with TRBD2 matching 8 bases. CDR1 and CDR2 (germline): GTSNPN, SVGIG (reference sequence). This CDR3 has 14 residues. The CDR3 bases that were read are TGTGCCTGGAGTGTACCGGGGGGGGGAATGCCG. Translated: CAWSVPGGGMP. The CDR3 in its entirety is CAWSVPGGGMPQYF.

As for this clone: From the germline J gene comes the end of the CDR3, since the read stops 3 residues before it. V and J are TRBV5-1 and TRBJ2-7; 7 bases are a match to TRBD2. V shed 4 bases and J 0 bases; nucleotides not matched to a gene: 10. The CDR3 has 16 amino acids. Germline CDR1 is SGHRS and CDR2 is YFSETQ. This CDR3 is CASSLNPSGPSYEQYF. The part of the CDR3 DNA that was read is TGCGCCAGCAGCCTAAATCCTAGCGGACCCTCCTACGAG.

Notes on this clone: Sequencing ends 3 residues short of the CDR3 end; the germline J gene provides the rest. This chain connects TRBV7-2 to TRBJ1-2, with D possibly being TRBD1 (5 bases). Germline V gives CDR1 SGHTA, CDR2 FQGNSA. The V and J ends lost 8 bases and 4 bases respectively, with 14 bases between them. The CDR3 sequence is 13 residues long. The sequenced CDR3 bases are TGTGCCAGCGGACCGGGGGGGGGCTATGGC. It yields the protein CASGPGGGYG. The whole CDR3 sequence reads CASGPGGGYGYTF.

With regard to this clone: The read halts 3 residues ahead of the CDR3 end, with the missing end drawn from the germline J gene. This sequence joins TRBV6-1 and TRBJ1-2, with D perhaps matching TRBD1 (6 bases). Germline values: CDR1 MNHNS, CDR2 SASEGT. The CDR3 runs to 14 residues. V dropped 4 bases and J dropped 7 bases, with 16 bases sitting between them. Partial CDR3 DNA: TGTGCCAGCAGTGCCCTGGAGGACAGCTCTGGC. Translating gives CASSALEDSSG. The full CDR3 protein reads CASSALEDSSGYTF.

As concerns this clone: The read ends 3 residues before the CDR3 terminus; that terminus is restored from the germline J gene. V gene TRBV7-6 combines with J gene TRBJ2-7; TRBD1 might be the D (6 bases). The germline CDR1 and CDR2 sequences are SGHVS and FNYEAQ. Deletions cut 5 bases from V and 5 bases from J, with 16 bases between. This CDR3 comprises 14 residues. The sequenced part of the CDR3 DNA is TGTGCCAGCAGCGGCGTGGAACCAGGGGACGAG. Amino acids: CASSGVEPGDE. The CDR3 as a whole reads CASSGVEPGDEQYF.

The chain's CDR3 is CASSPGDSGYGYTF. CDR3 bases read: TGTGCCAGCAGTCCCGGGGACAGTGGCTATGGC. The chain combines TRBV27 with TRBJ1-2; TRBD1 matches 7 bases. Sequencing ends 3 residues short of the CDR3 end; the germline J gene provides the rest. CDR3 length: 14 amino acids. V lost 5 bases and J lost 4; bases outside the gene matches: 7. The germline CDR1 and CDR2 sequences are MNHEY and SMNVEV (reference sequence).

On this clone: The sequenced fragment ends 3 residues before the CDR3 boundary, so the rest is inferred from the germline J gene. V and J are TRBV29-1 and TRBJ2-2; tentatively, D is TRBD2 (5 bases). CDR1 and CDR2 from the germline V gene are SQVTM and ANQGSEA. CDR3 length: 14 amino acids. V was trimmed by 5 bases and J by 6 bases, leaving 16 bases between them. The chain's CDR3 is CSVSAGRVAGELFF. CDR3 DNA (partial): TGCAGCGTTTCCGCGGGTCGGGTCGCCGGGGAG.

As for this clone: The CDR3 extends 3 residues past the end of the read, so its final part is completed from the germline J gene. This chain links TRBV7-9 with TRBJ1-2, with 7 bases identical to TRBD1. Germline loops: CDR1 SEHNR, CDR2 FQNEAQ (reference sequence). There are 13 residues in the CDR3. The CDR3 bases that were read are TGTGCCAGCCGTCAGGGGGGTTCCAATGAC. This gives the protein CASRQGGSND. The whole CDR3 sequence is CASRQGGSNDYTF.

On this clone: The CDR3 end lies 3 residues beyond the end of the read and is filled in from the germline J gene. The rearrangement links TRBV12-3 or TRBV12-4 to TRBJ2-2; 10 bases fit TRBD1. Trimming cost V 6 bases and J 7 bases; bases outside gene matches: 8. The CDR3 loop spans 15 amino acids. Partial CDR3 DNA: TGTGCCAGCAGCGCTGGGGGACAGGGGAACGGGGAG. Its translation is CASSAGGQGNGE. The CDR3, in full, reads CASSAGGQGNGELFF.

In regard to this clone: The read terminates 3 residues ahead of where the CDR3 ends, so the germline J gene completes it. The rearrangement joins TRBV7-2 to TRBJ1-2; the D is unclear. The V and J ends lost 1 base and 3 bases respectively, with 6 bases between them. CDR1 and CDR2 from the germline V gene are SGHTA and FQGNSA. The CDR3 is 13 residues long. Incomplete CDR3 DNA: TGTGCCAGCAGCTTAGACACGTACTATGGC. Amino acid sequence: CASSLDTYYG. The CDR3 in its entirety is CASSLDTYYGYTF.

Of note for this clone: Read sequence stops 3 residues before the CDR3 end, and the germline J gene provides the missing end. The chain uses TRBV7-8 and TRBJ1-2; D not resolved. CDR1 SGHVS and CDR2 FQNEAQ come from the germline V gene. This CDR3 is built from 15 residues. CDR3 sequence: CASSFFSSGRDDYTF. The part of the CDR3 DNA that was read is TGTGCCAGCAGCTTTTTTTCTAGCGGGAGGGATGAC.

CDR3 bases read: TGTGCCAGCACGAGGTCCCTTCAGGCGATCGAG. Translating it yields CASTRSLQAIE. The complete CDR3 protein is CASTRSLQAIEQYF. The rearrangement joins TRBV2 to TRBJ2-7; no reliable D call. The read falls 3 residues short of the CDR3 end, and the missing part is taken from the germline J gene. This CDR3 is built from 14 residues. Germline assignment: CDR1 SNHLY and CDR2 FYNNEI. Trimming removed 7 bases from V and 6 bases from J, with 19 bases in between.

Comment on this clone: The missing CDR3 end, 3 residues past where the read stops, is filled in from the germline J gene. V is TRBV12-3 or TRBV12-4 and J is TRBJ1-1; D gene ambiguous. This CDR3 is built from 14 residues. V was trimmed by 3 bases and J by 3 bases, leaving 11 bases between them. The CDR3 bases that were read are TGTGCCAGCAGTTTCCGTCGGGTGGACACTGAA. Translating gives CASSFRRVDTE. The whole CDR3 protein reads CASSFRRVDTEAFF.

About this clone itself: The read ends 3 residues shy of where the CDR3 ends; the end is completed using the germline J gene. V gene TRBV2 combines with J gene TRBJ2-5, with 12 bases lining up with TRBD2. This CDR3 has 12 residues. Germline-derived CDR1 and CDR2 are SNHLY and FYNNEI. V trimming: 8 bases; J trimming: 7 bases; junction bases outside the gene matches: 2. The CDR3 bases that were read are TGTGCCAGCGCTAGCGGGGGGGGGACC. Amino acids: CASASGGGT. The whole CDR3 protein is CASASGGGTQYF. Combining the CDR3 with reference TRBV2 and TRBJ2-5 gives the whole variable domain EPEVTQTPSHQVTQMGQEVILRCVPISNHLYFYWYRQILGQKVEFLVSFYNNEISEKSEIFDDQFSVERPDGSNFTLKIRSTKLEDSAMYFCASASGGGTQYFGPGTRLLVL.

In the case of this clone: From the germline J gene comes the end of the CDR3, since the read stops 3 residues before it. This chain links TRBV19 with TRBJ2-3; TRBD1 matches 8 bases. The germline CDR1 and CDR2 sequences are LNHDA and SQIVND (reference sequence). The CDR3 is made up of 15 amino acids. The covered CDR3 bases are TGTGCCAGCAGTGGGGCGACAGGGGACGGTGAGACG. The encoded protein is CASSGATGDGET. The CDR3 reads in full as CASSGATGDGETQYF.

Remarks on this clone: The missing CDR3 end, 3 residues past where the read stops, is filled in from the germline J gene. The chain is built from TRBV28 and TRBJ2-1; 8 bases line up with TRBD1. Germline loops: CDR1 MDHEN, CDR2 SYDVKM. Losses at the gene ends were 5 bases for V and 9 bases for J; bases not matched to a gene: 9. The CDR3 runs to 14 residues. CDR3 sequence reads: CASSAGQGFFEQFF. The sequenced CDR3 bases are TGTGCCAGCAGTGCCGGACAGGGCTTCTTTGAG. Full variable domain (outside the CDR3, taken from reference TRBV28 and TRBJ2-1): DVKVTQSSRYLVKRTGEKVFLECVQDMDHENMFWYRQDPGLGLRLIYFSYDVKMKEKGDIPEGYSVSREKKERFSLILESASTNQTSMYLCASSAGQGFFEQFFGPGTRLTVL.

In the case of this clone: Mismatch with germline at one junction end may stem from a read error. The CDR3 end falls 3 residues outside the read, so it is completed with the germline J gene. Distinct nucleotide sequences in the sample also encode this CDR3. The chain uses TRBV19 and TRBJ1-3, with TRBD1 identical over 9 bases. Germline V gives CDR1 LNHDA, CDR2 SQIVND (reference sequence). The CDR3 is 15 residues long. CDR3 loop: CASSPSTGGGNTIYF. CDR3 DNA, as far as it was read: TGTGCCAGTAGCCCCTCGACAGGGGGAGGAAACACT.

Details on this clone: The sequenced fragment ends 3 residues before the CDR3 boundary, so the rest is inferred from the germline J gene. The V gene is TRBV2, the J gene TRBJ1-5; D is unclear. Germline CDR1 is SNHLY and CDR2 is FYNNEI. Trimming shortened V by 4 bases and J by 5 bases, and 9 bases separated the two germline ends. CDR3 size: 13 residues. The DNA read from the CDR3 is TGTGCCAGCAGTGTTAACAGATATCAGCCC. The encoded protein is CASSVNRYQP. In full, the CDR3 is CASSVNRYQPQHF.

Comment on this clone: Read sequence stops 3 residues before the CDR3 end, and the germline J gene provides the missing end. This chain links TRBV5-1 with TRBJ2-3; TRBD2 is a possible D gene (6 bases). The CDR3 has 15 residues. CDR1 and CDR2 from the germline V gene are SGHRS and YFSETQ. The V end was cut by 5 bases, the J end by 4 bases, with 17 bases between. The CDR3 protein is CASRAVGGAADTQYF. CDR3 DNA, as far as it was read: TGCGCCAGCAGGGCTGTTGGCGGGGCCGCAGATACG. Full variable domain (remainder filled in from reference TRBV5-1 and TRBJ2-3): KAGVTQTPRYLIKTRGQQVTLSCSPISGHRSVSWYQQTPGQGLQFLFEYFSETQRNKGNFPGRFSGRQFSNSRSEMNVSTLELGDSALYLCASRAVGGAADTQYFGPGTRLTVL.

Regarding this clone: Sequencing ends 3 residues short of the CDR3 end; the germline J gene provides the rest. The rearrangement links TRBV5-6 to TRBJ1-2; TRBD1 aligns across 7 bases. This CDR3 region has 13 residues. CDR1 SGHDT and CDR2 YYEEEE come from the germline V gene. With 1 base clipped from V and 4 bases from J, the junction kept 1 base outside the gene matches. The CDR3 sequence is CASSLTGAYGYTF. The covered CDR3 bases are TGTGCCAGCAGCTTGACAGGGGCCTATGGC.

Details on this clone: The read terminates 3 residues before the CDR3 end, so the remaining end is supplied by the germline J gene. This rearrangement joins TRBV7-6 to TRBJ2-4; D is possibly TRBD2 (7 bases). This CDR3 spans 15 amino acids. CDR1 is SGHVS and CDR2 is FNYEAQ in the germline V gene. The CDR3 here is CASSPGRGGASGQYF. Partial CDR3 DNA: TGTGCCAGCAGCCCAGGGAGGGGGGGCGCGAGTGGT.

A note on this clone: The junction shows a germline mismatch at one end, possibly a read error. The read falls 3 residues short of the CDR3 end, and the missing part is taken from the germline J gene. The sample holds other DNA sequences that translate to the same CDR3. This chain uses TRBV6-1 with TRBJ1-3; D perhaps matches TRBD1 (6 bases). CDR1 is MNHNS and CDR2 is SASEGT in the germline V gene. CDR3 size: 18 residues. CDR3 sequence reads: CASSKGWQGPGTGNTIYF. CDR3 DNA, as far as it was read: TGTGCCAGCAGTAAAGGGTGGCAGGGGCCGGGCACTGGAAACACA.

In regard to this clone: From the germline J gene comes the end of the CDR3, since the read stops 3 residues before it. The chain uses TRBV11-2 and TRBJ2-2, with 8 bases identical to TRBD1. There are 15 residues in the CDR3. Germline V CDR1 and CDR2: SGHAT, FQNNGV. Partial CDR3 DNA: TGTGCCAGCAGCTTAGGCTCGACAGGGGTTTCACCG. Translation gives CASSLGSTGVSP. The complete CDR3 sequence is CASSLGSTGVSPLFF.

Concerning this clone: With the read ending 3 residues before the CDR3 end, the germline J gene is used to fill in that end. The chain couples TRBV19 to TRBJ2-2; 9 nucleotides line up with TRBD1. This CDR3 contains 15 residues. Germline CDR1 LNHDA, CDR2 SQIVND (reference sequence). V lost 6 bases to trimming and J lost 4 bases; unmatched junction nucleotides: 6. CDR3 sequence reads: CASRSGTGSTGELFF. The sequenced part of the CDR3 DNA is TGTGCCAGTAGGAGCGGGACAGGGTCCACCGGGGAG.

Note on this clone: Read data end 3 residues before the CDR3 end; the end is taken from the germline J gene. V usage is TRBV7-3 and J usage is TRBJ1-1, with D unresolved. Trimming removed 0 bases at V and 3 bases at J, with 11 bases between. Per germline, CDR1 SGHTA and CDR2 FQGTGA. The CDR3 runs to 15 residues. The CDR3 bases that were read are TGTGCCAGCAGCTTAACTTGGACCGGGGACACTGAA. It translates to CASSLTWTGDTE. From start to end, the CDR3 is CASSLTWTGDTEAFF.

To note about this clone: Read data end 3 residues before the CDR3 end; the end is taken from the germline J gene. This sequence joins TRBV18 and TRBJ2-5; 10 bases align to TRBD1. The CDR3 consists of 15 residues. V was clipped by 3 bases and J by 3 bases; unmatched bases: 4. Per the germline V gene, CDR1 is KGHSH and CDR2 is LQKENI. Incomplete CDR3 DNA: TGTGCCAGCTCACCGACAGGGGGCCGGGAAGAGACC. It is translated as CASSPTGGREET. The entire CDR3 reads CASSPTGGREETQYF.

Of note for this clone: The sequenced fragment ends 3 residues before the CDR3 boundary, so the rest is inferred from the germline J gene. The rearrangement joins TRBV5-6 to TRBJ2-1; perhaps TRBD1 as D (6 bases). The CDR3 is 13 amino acids. The germline V and J ends were trimmed by 4 bases and 4 bases, with 9 bases remaining between them. The germline gives CDR1 SGHDT, CDR2 YYEEEE. The CDR3 loop is CASSPGQYNEQFF. The sequenced part of the CDR3 DNA is TGTGCCAGCAGCCCCGGACAGTACAATGAG. Supplemented by reference TRBV5-6 and TRBJ2-1, the full variable domain reads DAGVTQSPTHLIKTRGQQVTLRCSPKSGHDTVSWYQQALGQGPQFIFQYYEEEERQRGNFPDRFSGHQFPNYSSELNVNALLLGDSALYLCASSPGQYNEQFFGPGTRLTVL.